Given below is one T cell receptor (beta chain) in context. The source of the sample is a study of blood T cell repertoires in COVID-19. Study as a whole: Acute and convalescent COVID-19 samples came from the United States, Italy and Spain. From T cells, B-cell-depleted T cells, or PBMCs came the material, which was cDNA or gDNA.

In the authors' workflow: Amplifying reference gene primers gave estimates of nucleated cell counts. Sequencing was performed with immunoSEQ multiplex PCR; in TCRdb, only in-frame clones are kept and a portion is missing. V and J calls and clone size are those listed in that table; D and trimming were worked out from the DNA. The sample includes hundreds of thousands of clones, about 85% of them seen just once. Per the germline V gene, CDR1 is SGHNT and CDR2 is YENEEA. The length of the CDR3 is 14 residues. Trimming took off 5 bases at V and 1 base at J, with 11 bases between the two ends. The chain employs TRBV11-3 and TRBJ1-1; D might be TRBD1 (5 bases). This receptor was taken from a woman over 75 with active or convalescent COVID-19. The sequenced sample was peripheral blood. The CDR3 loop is CASSRRAPNTEAFF. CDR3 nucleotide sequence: TGTGCCAGCAGCCGCAGGGCGCCGAACACTGAAGCTTTCTTT.